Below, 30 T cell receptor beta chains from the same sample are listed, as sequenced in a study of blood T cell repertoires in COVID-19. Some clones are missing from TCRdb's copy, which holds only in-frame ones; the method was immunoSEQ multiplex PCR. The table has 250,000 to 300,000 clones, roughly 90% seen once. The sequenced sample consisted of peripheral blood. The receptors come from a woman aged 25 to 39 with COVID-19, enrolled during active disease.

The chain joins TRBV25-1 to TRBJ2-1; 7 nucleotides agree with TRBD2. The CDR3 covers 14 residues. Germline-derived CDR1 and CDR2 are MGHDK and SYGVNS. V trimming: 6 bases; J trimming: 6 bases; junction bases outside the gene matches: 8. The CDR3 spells CASSLGLAANEQFF. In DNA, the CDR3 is TGTGCCAGCAGCCTGGGTCTAGCGGCCAATGAGCAGTTCTTC.

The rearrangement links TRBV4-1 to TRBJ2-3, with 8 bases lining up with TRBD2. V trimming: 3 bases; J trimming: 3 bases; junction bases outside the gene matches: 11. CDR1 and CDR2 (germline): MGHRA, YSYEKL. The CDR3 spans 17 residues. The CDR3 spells CASSHPIAGGGTDTQYF. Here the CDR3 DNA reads TGCGCCAGCAGCCACCCCATCGCGGGGGGAGGAACAGATACGCAGTATTTT.

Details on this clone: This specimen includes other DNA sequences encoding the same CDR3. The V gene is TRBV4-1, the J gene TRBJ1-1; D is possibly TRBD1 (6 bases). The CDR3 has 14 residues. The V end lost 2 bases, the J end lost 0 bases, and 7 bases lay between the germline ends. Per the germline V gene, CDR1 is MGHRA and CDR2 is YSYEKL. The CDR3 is CASSQTGMNTEAFF. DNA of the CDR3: TGCGCCAGCAGCCAAACAGGGATGAACACTGAAGCTTTCTTT.

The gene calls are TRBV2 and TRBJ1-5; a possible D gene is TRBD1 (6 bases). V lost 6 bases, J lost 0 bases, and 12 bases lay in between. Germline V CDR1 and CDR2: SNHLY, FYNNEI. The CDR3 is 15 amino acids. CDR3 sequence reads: CASRKTGFSNQPQHF. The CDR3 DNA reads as TGTGCCAGCAGGAAAACAGGGTTTAGCAATCAGCCCCAGCATTTT.

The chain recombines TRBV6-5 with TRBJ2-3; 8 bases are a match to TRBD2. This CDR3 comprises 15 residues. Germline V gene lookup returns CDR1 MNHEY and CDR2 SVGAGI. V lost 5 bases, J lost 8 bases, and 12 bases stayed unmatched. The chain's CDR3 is CASSRAGARFSTQYF. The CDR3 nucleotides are TGTGCCAGCAGTAGAGCGGGGGCCCGGTTCAGTACGCAGTATTTT.

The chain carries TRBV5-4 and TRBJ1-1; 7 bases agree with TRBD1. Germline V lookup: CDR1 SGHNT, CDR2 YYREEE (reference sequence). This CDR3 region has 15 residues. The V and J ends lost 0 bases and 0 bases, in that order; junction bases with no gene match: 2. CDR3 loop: CASSLAGGMNTEAFF. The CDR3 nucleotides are TGTGCCAGCAGCTTGGCAGGGGGTATGAACACTGAAGCTTTCTTT.

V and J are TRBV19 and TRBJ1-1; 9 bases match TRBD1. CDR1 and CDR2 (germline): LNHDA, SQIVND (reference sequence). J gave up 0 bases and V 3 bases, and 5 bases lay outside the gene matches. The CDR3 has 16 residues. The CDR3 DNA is TGTGCCAGTAGTATCCCCGGACAGGGGATGAACACTGAAGCTTTCTTT. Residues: CASSIPGQGMNTEAFF.

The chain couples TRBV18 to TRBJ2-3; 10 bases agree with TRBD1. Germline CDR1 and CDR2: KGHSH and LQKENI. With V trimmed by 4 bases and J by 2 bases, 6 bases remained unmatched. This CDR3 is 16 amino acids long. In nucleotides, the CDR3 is TGTGCCAGCTCACGGGAGACAGGGGGCGTCACAGATACGCAGTATTTT. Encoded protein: CASSRETGGVTDTQYF.

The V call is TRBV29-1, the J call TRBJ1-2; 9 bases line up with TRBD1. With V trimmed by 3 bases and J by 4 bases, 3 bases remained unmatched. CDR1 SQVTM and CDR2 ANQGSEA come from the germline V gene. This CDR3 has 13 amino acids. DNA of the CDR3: TGCAGCGTTGAGCCGGACAGGGGCTATGGCTACACCTTC. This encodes CSVEPDRGYGYTF. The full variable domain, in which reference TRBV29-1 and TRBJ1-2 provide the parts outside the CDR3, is SAVISQKPSRDICQRGTSLTIQCQVDSQVTMMFWYRQQPGQSLTLIATANQGSEATYESGFVIDKFPISRPNLTFSTLTVSNMSPEDSSIYLCSVEPDRGYGYTFGSGTRLTVV.

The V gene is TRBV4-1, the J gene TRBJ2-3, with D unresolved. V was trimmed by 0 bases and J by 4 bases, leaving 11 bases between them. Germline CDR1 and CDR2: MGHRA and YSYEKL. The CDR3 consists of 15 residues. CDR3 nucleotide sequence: TGCGCCAGCAGCCAAGATCTCGGAGCCTCAGATACGCAGTATTTT. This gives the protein CASSQDLGASDTQYF.

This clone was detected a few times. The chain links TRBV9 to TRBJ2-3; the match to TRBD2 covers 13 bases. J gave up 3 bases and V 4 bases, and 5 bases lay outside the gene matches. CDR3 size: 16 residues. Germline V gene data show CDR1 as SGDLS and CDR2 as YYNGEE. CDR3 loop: CASSPTGLAGTDTQYF. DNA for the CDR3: TGTGCCAGCAGCCCCACGGGACTAGCGGGGACAGATACGCAGTATTTT. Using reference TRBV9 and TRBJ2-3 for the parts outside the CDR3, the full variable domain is DSGVTQTPKHLITATGQRVTLRCSPRSGDLSVYWYQQSLDQGLQFLIQYYNGEERAKGNILERFSAQQFPDLHSELNLSSLELGDSALYFCASSPTGLAGTDTQYFGPGTRLTVL.

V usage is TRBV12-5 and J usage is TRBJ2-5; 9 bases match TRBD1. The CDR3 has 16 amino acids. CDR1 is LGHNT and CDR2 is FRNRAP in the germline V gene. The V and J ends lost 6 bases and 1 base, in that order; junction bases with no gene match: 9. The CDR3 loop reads CASGWIGGQGQETQYF. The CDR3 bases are TGTGCTAGTGGGTGGATAGGGGGACAGGGCCAAGAGACCCAGTACTTC.

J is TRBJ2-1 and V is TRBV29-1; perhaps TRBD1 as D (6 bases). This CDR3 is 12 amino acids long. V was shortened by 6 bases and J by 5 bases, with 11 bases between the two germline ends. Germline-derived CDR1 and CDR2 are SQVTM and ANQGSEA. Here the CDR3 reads CSVPGQNNEQFF. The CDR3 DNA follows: TGCAGCGTGCCCGGACAGAACAATGAGCAGTTCTTC.

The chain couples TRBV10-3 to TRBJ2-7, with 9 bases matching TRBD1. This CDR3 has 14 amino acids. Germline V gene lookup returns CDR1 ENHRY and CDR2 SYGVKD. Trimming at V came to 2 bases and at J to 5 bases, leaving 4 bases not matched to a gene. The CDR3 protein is CAISEPGQGNEQYF. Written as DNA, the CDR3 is TGTGCCATCAGTGAGCCGGGACAGGGTAACGAGCAGTACTTC.

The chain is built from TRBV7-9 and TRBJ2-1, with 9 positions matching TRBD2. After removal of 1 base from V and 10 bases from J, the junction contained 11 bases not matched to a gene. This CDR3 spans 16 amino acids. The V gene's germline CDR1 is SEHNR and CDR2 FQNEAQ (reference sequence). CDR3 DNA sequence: TGTGCCAGCAGCTTAGGCTTTAGCGGGGGCCAAGGGGAGCAGTTCTTC. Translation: CASSLGFSGGQGEQFF.

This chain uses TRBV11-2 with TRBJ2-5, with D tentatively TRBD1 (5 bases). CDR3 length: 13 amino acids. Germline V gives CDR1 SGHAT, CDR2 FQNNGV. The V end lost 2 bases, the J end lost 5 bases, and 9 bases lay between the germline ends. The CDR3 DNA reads TGTGCCAGCAGCTTAACAGGCAGGGAGACCCAGTACTTC. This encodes CASSLTGRETQYF.

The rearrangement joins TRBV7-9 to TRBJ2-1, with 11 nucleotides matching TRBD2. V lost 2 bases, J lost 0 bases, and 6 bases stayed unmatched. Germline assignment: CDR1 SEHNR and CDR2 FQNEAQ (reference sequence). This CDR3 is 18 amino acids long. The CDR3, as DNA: TGTGCCAGCAGCTTAAGGCTAGCGGGGGGCAGCTCCTACAATGAGCAGTTCTTC. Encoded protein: CASSLRLAGGSSYNEQFF.

DNA for the CDR3: TGTGCCAGCAGTCCCCGTTCGTCTAGGAGCCATCAGCCCCAGCATTTT. It specifies CASSPRSSRSHQPQHF. The rearrangement uses TRBV2 and TRBJ1-5; D unresolved. V shed 5 bases and J shed 5 bases, with 19 bases lying between them. In germline, CDR1 is SNHLY, CDR2 FYNNEI. This CDR3 is 16 amino acids long.

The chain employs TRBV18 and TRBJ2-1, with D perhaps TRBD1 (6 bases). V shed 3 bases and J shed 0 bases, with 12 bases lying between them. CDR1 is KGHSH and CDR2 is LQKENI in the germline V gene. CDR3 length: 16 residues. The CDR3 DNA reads TGTGCCAGCTCACCCTGGGGGCATAGCTCCTACAATGAGCAGTTCTTC. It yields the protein CASSPWGHSSYNEQFF.

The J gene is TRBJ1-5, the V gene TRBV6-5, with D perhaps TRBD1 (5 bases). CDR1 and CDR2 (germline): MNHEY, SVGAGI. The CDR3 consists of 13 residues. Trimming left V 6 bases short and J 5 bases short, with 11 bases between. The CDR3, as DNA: TGTGCCAGCAGAATGACAGCTTATCAGCCCCAGCATTTT. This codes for CASRMTAYQPQHF.

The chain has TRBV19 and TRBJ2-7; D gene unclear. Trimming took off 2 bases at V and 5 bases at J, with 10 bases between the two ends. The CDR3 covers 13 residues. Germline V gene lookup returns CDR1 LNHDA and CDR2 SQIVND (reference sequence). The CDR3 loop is CASSITRFNEQYF. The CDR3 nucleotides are TGTGCCAGTAGTATAACCAGGTTCAACGAGCAGTACTTC.

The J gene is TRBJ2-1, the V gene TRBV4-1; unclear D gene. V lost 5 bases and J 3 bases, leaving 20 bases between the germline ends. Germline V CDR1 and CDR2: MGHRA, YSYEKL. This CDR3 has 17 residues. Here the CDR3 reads CASSFIETDTIYNEQFF. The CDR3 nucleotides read TGCGCCAGCAGCTTTATTGAGACTGATACCATCTACAATGAGCAGTTCTTC.

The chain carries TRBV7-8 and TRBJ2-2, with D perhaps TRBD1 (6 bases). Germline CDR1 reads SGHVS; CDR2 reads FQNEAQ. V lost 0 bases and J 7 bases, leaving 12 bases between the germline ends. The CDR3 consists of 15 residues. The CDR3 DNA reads TGTGCCAGCAGCTTAGCAGCCAGGGGCAACGGGGAGCTGTTTTTT. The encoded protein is CASSLAARGNGELFF.

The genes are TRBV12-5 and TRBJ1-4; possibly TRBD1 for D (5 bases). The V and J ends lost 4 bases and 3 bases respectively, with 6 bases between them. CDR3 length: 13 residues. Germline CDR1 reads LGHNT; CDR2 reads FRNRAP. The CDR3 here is CASGWGANEKLFF. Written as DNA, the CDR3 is TGTGCTAGTGGTTGGGGGGCTAATGAAAAACTGTTTTTT. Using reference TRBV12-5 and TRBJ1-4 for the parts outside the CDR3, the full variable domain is DARVTQTPRHKVTEMGQEVTMRCQPILGHNTVFWYRQTMMQGLELLAYFRNRAPLDDSGMPKDRFSAEMPDATLATLKIQPSEPRDSAVYFCASGWGANEKLFFGSGTQLSVL.

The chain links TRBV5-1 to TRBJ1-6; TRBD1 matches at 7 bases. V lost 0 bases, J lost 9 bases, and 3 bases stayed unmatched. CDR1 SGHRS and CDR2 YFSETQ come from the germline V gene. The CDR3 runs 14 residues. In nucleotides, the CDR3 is TGCGCCAGCAGCTTGGAGACAGGGCTTTCACCCCTCCACTTT. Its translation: CASSLETGLSPLHF.

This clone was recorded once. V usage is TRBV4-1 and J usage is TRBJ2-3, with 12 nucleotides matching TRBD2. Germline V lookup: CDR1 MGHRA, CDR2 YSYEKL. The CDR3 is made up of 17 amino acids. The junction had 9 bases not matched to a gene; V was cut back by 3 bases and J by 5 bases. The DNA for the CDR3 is TGCGCCAGCAGCCACCTCTGGCTAGCGGGGGGGAAAGATACGCAGTATTTT. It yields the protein CASSHLWLAGGKDTQYF.

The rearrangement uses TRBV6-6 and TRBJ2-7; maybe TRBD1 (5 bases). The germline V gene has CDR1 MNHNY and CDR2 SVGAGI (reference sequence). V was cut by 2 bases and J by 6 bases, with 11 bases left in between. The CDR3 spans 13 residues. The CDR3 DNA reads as TGTGCCAGCAGTTACGACAGTTCGGGCGAGCAGTACTTC. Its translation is CASSYDSSGEQYF.

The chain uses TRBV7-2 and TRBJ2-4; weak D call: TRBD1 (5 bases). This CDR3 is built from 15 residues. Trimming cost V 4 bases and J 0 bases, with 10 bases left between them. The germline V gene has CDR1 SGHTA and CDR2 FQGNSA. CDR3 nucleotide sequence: TGTGCCAGCAGCTCCAGGGTCCTAGCCAAAAACATTCAGTACTTC. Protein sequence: CASSSRVLAKNIQYF.

The CDR3 DNA follows: TGTGCCAGTGGGGGGGGTCCCACCAATGAGCAGTTCTTC. Translated: CASGGGPTNEQFF. The chain links TRBV7-9 to TRBJ2-1; 7 nucleotides align to TRBD2. The CDR3 is 13 amino acids. Germline assignment: CDR1 SEHNR and CDR2 FQNEAQ (reference sequence). V lost 9 bases, J lost 6 bases, and 8 bases stayed unmatched.

The CDR3: CASSPWTSGGEETQYF. The CDR3 nucleotides read TGTGCCAGCAGCCCTTGGACTAGCGGGGGGGAAGAGACCCAGTACTTC. This chain connects TRBV3-1 (or the pseudogene TRBV3-2) to TRBJ2-5; 15 bases map to TRBD2. CDR3 size: 16 residues. The trim removed 4 bases at V and 3 bases at J, leaving 3 bases unmatched. Per the germline V gene, CDR1 is LGHDT and CDR2 is YNNKEL (reference sequence).